The 17 T cell receptor beta chains below all came from one sample that was sequenced in a study of blood T cell repertoires in COVID-19. Clones were read by immunoSEQ multiplex PCR, and TCRdb kept only the in-frame ones, dropping some. The sample holds roughly 110,000 clones, roughly 81% seen once. The sequencing sample was made of peripheral blood. The source is a human donor in a cohort sampled during active COVID-19.

This chain connects TRBV30 to TRBJ1-5; no reliable D call. The CDR3 spans 14 residues. With 3 bases removed from V and 1 base from J, the gap between germline ends came to 10 bases. CDR1 and CDR2 (germline): GTSNPN, SVGIG (reference sequence). The CDR3 region is CAWSIPYSNQPQHF. CDR3 in DNA: TGTGCCTGGAGCATACCCTACAGCAATCAGCCCCAGCATTTT.

The J gene is TRBJ1-1, the V gene TRBV27; TRBD1 is a possible D gene (6 bases). This CDR3 is built from 15 residues. V gave up 3 bases and J gave up 0 bases, with 11 bases separating them. Germline CDR1 MNHEY, CDR2 SMNVEV (reference sequence). The CDR3 protein is CASSFRGGLNTEAFF. CDR3 bases: TGTGCCAGCAGTTTCCGAGGGGGACTGAACACTGAAGCTTTCTTT.

CDR3 residues: CASSSGLAGSYEQYF. The CDR3 nucleotides are TGTGCCAGTAGTAGCGGACTAGCGGGGTCCTACGAGCAGTACTTC. The chain is built from TRBV19 and TRBJ2-7; 12 positions agree with TRBD2. The CDR3 has 15 residues. Germline trimming cut 4 bases from V and 1 base from J; bases unmatched to any gene: 2. Germline CDR1 is LNHDA and CDR2 is SQIVND (reference sequence). The full variable domain, with the rest looked up from reference TRBV19 and TRBJ2-7, is DGGITQSPKYLFRKEGQNVTLSCEQNLNHDAMYWYRQDPGQGLRLIYYSQIVNDFQKGDIAEGYSVSREKKESFPLTVTSAQKNPTAFYLCASSSGLAGSYEQYFGPGTRLTVT.

V is TRBV6-6 and J is TRBJ2-3, with unresolved D. This CDR3 is 12 amino acids long. Germline V gene lookup returns CDR1 MNHNY and CDR2 SVGAGI (reference sequence). Trimming removed 6 bases at V and 0 bases at J, with 4 bases between. CDR3 region: CASSGSTDTQYF. The CDR3 DNA reads as TGTGCCAGCAGCGGTAGCACAGATACGCAGTATTTT.

J is TRBJ2-7 and V is TRBV2; 9 bases are a match to TRBD1. CDR1 is SNHLY and CDR2 is FYNNEI in the germline V gene. The CDR3 totals 13 residues. Trimming cost V 11 bases and J 4 bases; bases outside gene matches: 9. CDR3 region: CAGAPDRGYEQYF. The CDR3 DNA is TGTGCCGGAGCTCCCGACAGGGGGTACGAGCAGTACTTC.

The chain uses TRBV7-6 and TRBJ1-4; TRBD1 is a possible D gene (6 bases). CDR3 size: 16 residues. V was cut by 4 bases and J by 8 bases, with 20 bases left in between. The germline V gene has CDR1 SGHVS and CDR2 FNYEAQ. In DNA form, the CDR3 reads TGTGCCAGCAGCTCGAGCACAGGGATTGAAGGGGAAAAACTGTTTTTT. Translating it yields CASSSSTGIEGEKLFF.

This sequence joins TRBV5-8 and TRBJ2-1, with 7 bases that match TRBD1. Germline V CDR1 and CDR2: SGHTS, YDEGEE. With 3 bases clipped from V and 3 bases from J, the junction kept 3 bases outside the gene matches. The CDR3 length is 14 residues. The CDR3 nucleotides read TGTGCCAGCAGCTCCGACAGGGTCTACAATGAGCAGTTCTTC. This sequence encodes CASSSDRVYNEQFF.

This sequence joins TRBV19 and TRBJ2-5; D is perhaps TRBD2 (6 bases). V lost 5 bases and J 4 bases, leaving 20 bases between the germline ends. The CDR3 runs 16 residues. In germline, CDR1 is LNHDA, CDR2 SQIVND (reference sequence). The CDR3 DNA is TGTGCCAGTAGTCCCGGCGGGGCTCGGTTTGGAGAGACCCAGTACTTC. Translated, it gives CASSPGGARFGETQYF.

The V call is TRBV18, the J call TRBJ2-3; TRBD2 aligns across 8 bases. The CDR3 spans 15 residues. Germline CDR1 reads KGHSH; CDR2 reads LQKENI. V was clipped by 7 bases and J by 0 bases; unmatched bases: 6. CDR3 loop: CASCTAGGSTDTQYF. The DNA for the CDR3 is TGTGCCAGCTGTACCGCGGGAGGAAGCACAGATACGCAGTATTTT.

The V and J genes are TRBV5-4 and TRBJ2-6; TRBD2 is a possible D gene (5 bases). The V gene's germline CDR1 is SGHNT and CDR2 YYREEE (reference sequence). The CDR3 runs to 18 residues. V dropped 4 bases and J dropped 0 bases, with 17 bases sitting between them. The CDR3 nucleotides read TGTGCCAGCAGCCGCGGAGGTGCGGCTTACTCTGGGGCCAACGTCCTGACTTTC. Protein product: CASSRGGAAYSGANVLTF.

The chain recombines TRBV19 with TRBJ2-2; TRBD2 matches at 12 bases. V was pared by 1 base and J by 7 bases, with 4 bases of the junction left unmatched. Germline CDR1 LNHDA, CDR2 SQIVND (reference sequence). The CDR3 is made up of 16 amino acids. This chain's CDR3 is CASSIGLLAGGGELFF. DNA of the CDR3: TGTGCCAGTAGTATAGGCTTACTAGCGGGAGGCGGGGAGCTGTTTTTT.

The genes are TRBV18 and TRBJ2-7; D may be TRBD1 (6 bases). The V gene lost 6 bases and the J gene lost 5 bases, with 14 bases spanning the gap. CDR1 is KGHSH, CDR2 LQKENI, per germline. CDR3 length equals 13 residues. CDR3: CASSEGRDNEQYF. The CDR3 bases are TGTGCCAGCTCCGAAGGCAGGGACAACGAGCAGTACTTC.

This clone was recorded only once. The chain carries TRBV19 and TRBJ1-5; 9 bases agree with TRBD1. The CDR3 covers 16 residues. V lost 6 bases and J lost 1; bases outside the gene matches: 7. Germline-derived CDR1 and CDR2 are LNHDA and SQIVND (reference sequence). As DNA, the CDR3 is TGTGCCAGTAGCCTCCTGGGACAGGGAAGCAATCAGCCCCAGCATTTT. Residues: CASSLLGQGSNQPQHF.

This clone was recorded once. The J gene is TRBJ2-7, the V gene TRBV7-6, with 9 bases fitting TRBD1. Unmatched junction bases numbered 3, after V lost 4 bases and J lost 2 bases. The length of the CDR3 is 14 residues. Germline CDR1 and CDR2: SGHVS and FNYEAQ. As DNA, the CDR3 is TGTGCCAGCAGCTGGGGGACAGGGACCTACGAGCAGTACTTC. Residues: CASSWGTGTYEQYF. The full variable domain, in which reference TRBV7-6 and TRBJ2-7 provide the parts outside the CDR3, is GAGVSQSPRYKVTKRGQDVALRCDPISGHVSLYWYRQALGQGPEFLTYFNYEAQQDKSGLPNDRFSAERPEGSISTLTIQRTEQRDSAMYRCASSWGTGTYEQYFGPGTRLTVT.

The chain joins TRBV5-1 to TRBJ1-4; 7 bases line up with TRBD1. Germline V CDR1 and CDR2: SGHRS, YFSETQ. CDR3 length: 14 amino acids. With 4 bases clipped from V and 8 bases from J, the junction kept 8 bases outside the gene matches. Here the CDR3 DNA reads TGCGCCAGCAGCGGGGACAGTCTGGCCGAAAAACTGTTTTTT. Translation: CASSGDSLAEKLFF.

The chain employs TRBV7-2 and TRBJ2-7, with 7 bases identical to TRBD2. The CDR3 is made up of 14 amino acids. Losses at the gene ends were 10 bases for V and 6 bases for J; bases not matched to a gene: 15. Germline values: CDR1 SGHTA, CDR2 FQGNSA. The CDR3 nucleotides read TGTGCCACCAGGGAGAAGCGGGGTTCGCTCGAGCAGTACTTC. This codes for CATREKRGSLEQYF.

V and J are TRBV4-3 and TRBJ2-7, with 8 bases fitting TRBD1. The V gene end was trimmed by 0 bases and the J gene end by 6 bases; junction bases not matched to a gene: 7. The CDR3 loop spans 15 amino acids. The germline V gene encodes CDR1 LGHNA and CDR2 YSLEER. CDR3 residues: CASSQDSRQGREQYF. In DNA, the CDR3 is TGCGCCAGCAGCCAAGATTCTCGACAGGGGCGCGAGCAGTACTTC.